Presented here are 24 T cell receptor beta chains from one specimen sequenced in a study of shared clonotypes between healthy human individuals (dated by TCRdb to 2019 to 2021). CD8 naive samples consisted of CD45RO-negative cells that were positively selected for CCR7, yielding a CD45RA+CCR7+ population without TemRA cells. The library was generated by the immunoSEQ multiplex PCR assay. Entries here come from immuneACCESS through TCRdb and include only in-frame sequences with V and J called. Some clones fail to appear in such tables; in the studies checked, an unresolved V gene covers under half of the shortfall, and the cause of the remainder is unknown. The sample table holds a few million clones, of which about 93% were seen once. About 1.7% of the sample comes from the top ten. Source material: naive CD8+ T cells from PBMCs. The cell subset or site label, as the study defines it: CD45RA+CCR7+. The receptors stem from a man between 18 and 29 years old in good health. Some clones in this sample may be carry-over from other donors' samples.

The J gene is TRBJ2-2, the V gene TRBV6-1; tentative D call: TRBD2 (6 bases). From germline, CDR1 is MNHNS and CDR2 SASEGT. This CDR3 spans 16 amino acids. V was pared by 1 base and J by 6 bases, with 15 bases between. CDR3 in amino acids: CASSEVYGSYPGELFF. The CDR3 DNA follows: TGTGCCAGCAGTGAAGTTTACGGGAGTTATCCCGGGGAGCTGTTTTTT.

In DNA form, the CDR3 reads TGTGCCAGCAGTCCGATGGGACAGGGGGCGCTTGGAAACACCATATATTTT. This sequence encodes CASSPMGQGALGNTIYF. The chain combines TRBV27 with TRBJ1-3, with TRBD1 identical over 12 bases. This CDR3 region has 17 residues. Germline-derived CDR1 and CDR2 are MNHEY and SMNVEV (reference sequence). V shed 5 bases and J 3 bases; nucleotides not matched to a gene: 8.

The genes are TRBV7-2 and TRBJ1-3; perhaps TRBD1 as D (6 bases). Germline-derived CDR1 and CDR2 are SGHTA and FQGNSA. The CDR3 has 14 residues. Trimming took 7 bases from V and 0 from J, leaving 10 bases between them. CDR3 amino acids: CASIDRSSGNTIYF. CDR3 nucleotide sequence: TGTGCCAGCATTGACAGGAGCTCTGGAAACACCATATATTTT. The whole variable domain, remainder taken from reference TRBV7-2 and TRBJ1-3, is GAGVSQSPSNKVTEKGKDVELRCDPISGHTALYWYRQSLGQGLEFLIYFQGNSAPDKSGLPSDRFSAERTGGSVSTLTIQRTQQEDSAVYLCASIDRSSGNTIYFGEGSWLTVV.

CDR3 sequence reads: CASSLSETGIYEQYF. The CDR3, as DNA: TGTGCCAGCAGCTTATCTGAGACAGGGATATACGAGCAGTACTTC. This chain links TRBV7-9 with TRBJ2-7; TRBD1 matches at 7 bases. Germline CDR1 SEHNR, CDR2 FQNEAQ (reference sequence). There are 15 residues in the CDR3. With V trimmed by 2 bases and J by 4 bases, 8 bases remained unmatched.

This chain uses TRBV6-6 with TRBJ1-5; 7 nucleotides match TRBD1. Trimming removed 0 bases from V and 7 bases from J; junction bases left unmatched: 6. This CDR3 comprises 15 residues. Germline-derived CDR1 and CDR2 are MNHNY and SVGAGI (reference sequence). The CDR3 loop reads CASSYSRGLGQPQHF. The DNA of the CDR3 is TGTGCCAGCAGTTACTCGAGGGGGCTGGGGCAGCCCCAGCATTTT.

V usage is TRBV27 and J usage is TRBJ2-7; D remains ambiguous. CDR1 is MNHEY, CDR2 SMNVEV, per germline (reference sequence). V was clipped by 0 bases and J by 0 bases, with 9 bases between them. The CDR3 extends over 15 amino acids. The CDR3 reads CASSLSRSSSYEQYF. The CDR3 nucleotides read TGTGCCAGCAGTTTATCGAGGTCGAGCTCCTACGAGCAGTACTTC.

The chain joins TRBV14 to TRBJ2-7; 8 bases align to TRBD2. Germline CDR1 reads SGHDN; CDR2 reads FVKESK. Trimming removed 7 bases from V and 7 bases from J; junction bases left unmatched: 3. The CDR3 has 11 residues. The CDR3 bases are TGTGCCAGCACGGGGGGGCAGGAGCAGTACTTC. Its protein product is CASTGGQEQYF. The full variable domain, completed using reference TRBV14 and TRBJ2-7, is EAGVTQFPSHSVIEKGQTVTLRCDPISGHDNLYWYRRVMGKEIKFLLHFVKESKQDESGMPNNRFLAERTGGTYSTLKVQPAELEDSGVYFCASTGGQEQYFGPGTRLTVT.

V usage is TRBV5-6 and J usage is TRBJ2-5; D is ambiguous. The CDR3 totals 16 residues. Trimming left V 0 bases short and J 0 bases short, with 12 bases between. CDR1 and CDR2 from the germline V gene are SGHDT and YYEEEE. CDR3 loop: CASSLGKARYQETQYF. As DNA, the CDR3 is TGTGCCAGCAGCTTGGGGAAGGCTAGGTACCAAGAGACCCAGTACTTC.

The V and J genes are TRBV27 and TRBJ2-1; possible D gene TRBD1, 6 bases. The germline V gene has CDR1 MNHEY and CDR2 SMNVEV (reference sequence). V lost 5 bases and J 7 bases, leaving 6 bases between the germline ends. There are 11 residues in the CDR3. In nucleotides, the CDR3 is TGTGCCAGCAGTACAGGGAATGAGCAGTTCTTC. It specifies CASSTGNEQFF.

V is TRBV2 and J is TRBJ1-3; 11 bases fit TRBD1. The germline gives CDR1 SNHLY, CDR2 FYNNEI. With V trimmed by 4 bases and J by 0 bases, 11 bases remained unmatched. This CDR3 contains 19 residues. For the CDR3, the DNA is TGTGCCAGCAGTGGTTGGACAGGGGGCGAAACCTTCTCTGGAAACACCATATATTTT. Amino acids: CASSGWTGGETFSGNTIYF.

The CDR3, as DNA: TGTGCCAGCAGTTTACTTCGCCGGACAGGGGTTAGCACAGATACGCAGTATTTT. This translates into CASSLLRRTGVSTDTQYF. V is TRBV27 and J is TRBJ2-3; TRBD1 matches at 9 bases. V shed 2 bases, J shed 0 bases, and the junction held 9 bases outside the gene matches. CDR1 is MNHEY and CDR2 is SMNVEV in the germline V gene (reference sequence). The CDR3 has 18 amino acids.

This clone is a singleton in its sample. The chain joins TRBV25-1 to TRBJ2-5; 8 bases are shared with TRBD2. Losses at the gene ends were 4 bases for V and 4 bases for J; bases not matched to a gene: 14. This CDR3 has 17 amino acids. Germline loops: CDR1 MGHDK, CDR2 SYGVNS. CDR3 in amino acids: CASSAPYQREIRETQYF. DNA of the CDR3: TGTGCCAGCAGTGCCCCCTATCAGCGGGAGATTCGAGAGACCCAGTACTTC. Combining the CDR3 with reference TRBV25-1 and TRBJ2-5 gives the whole variable domain EADIYQTPRYLVIGTGKKITLECSQTMGHDKMYWYQQDPGMELHLIHYSYGVNSTEKGDLSSESTVSRIRTEHFPLTLESARPSHTSQYLCASSAPYQREIRETQYFGPGTRLLVL.

This clone was seen only once. The chain couples TRBV5-4 to TRBJ2-7; TRBD2 matches 14 bases. The CDR3 is 20 amino acids. The V and J ends lost 4 bases and 0 bases, in that order; junction bases with no gene match: 15. Germline V gene lookup returns CDR1 SGHNT and CDR2 YYREEE (reference sequence). CDR3 protein: CASSVRDPGLAGANSYEQYF. Here the CDR3 DNA reads TGTGCCAGCAGCGTTCGGGATCCGGGACTAGCGGGAGCCAACTCCTACGAGCAGTACTTC.

The rearrangement uses TRBV30 and TRBJ1-2, with 9 bases matching TRBD1. From germline, CDR1 is GTSNPN and CDR2 SVGIG (reference sequence). The length of the CDR3 is 15 residues. The V segment lost 5 bases and the J segment 6 bases; nucleotides outside the gene matches: 13. Here the CDR3 DNA reads TGTGCCTGGGCACGGGACAGGGAAGTCCCCGATGGCTACACCTTC. Its protein is CAWARDREVPDGYTF.

The chain recombines TRBV5-1 with TRBJ2-1, with 11 bases identical to TRBD2. The ends lost 0 bases at V and 7 bases at J; junction bases unmatched: 9. The CDR3 has 17 residues. CDR1 is SGHRS and CDR2 is YFSETQ in the germline V gene. In DNA form, the CDR3 reads TGCGCCAGCAGCTTGGCCGAAAGACTAGCGGGACTAAATGAGCAGTTCTTC. Protein sequence: CASSLAERLAGLNEQFF.

Only one count was recorded for this clone. The chain has TRBV27 and TRBJ2-1; tentative D call: TRBD2 (6 bases). V lost 3 bases, J lost 8 bases, and 14 bases lay in between. The germline V gene has CDR1 MNHEY and CDR2 SMNVEV (reference sequence). CDR3 length: 14 amino acids. The CDR3 is CASSFGTAGYEQFF. The CDR3 bases are TGTGCCAGCAGTTTCGGGACTGCAGGGTATGAGCAGTTCTTC.

The gene calls are TRBV4-1 and TRBJ1-2, with 7 bases matching TRBD1. This CDR3 region has 17 residues. The J segment lost 1 base and the V segment lost 1 base, leaving 9 bases of the junction unmatched. Germline CDR1 reads MGHRA; CDR2 reads YSYEKL. In DNA, the CDR3 is TGCGCCAGCAGCCAAGTACAGGGGATCGCAAATAACTATGGCTACACCTTC. Translated: CASSQVQGIANNYGYTF.

The gene calls are TRBV6-4 and TRBJ2-2; D gene unclear. V lost 0 bases and J lost 6, with 8 bases in between. The CDR3 totals 14 residues. CDR1 is MRHNA, CDR2 SNTAGT, per germline. CDR3 DNA sequence: TGTGCCAGCAGTGACTCGAGACGGGCCGGGGAGCTGTTTTTT. Its protein product is CASSDSRRAGELFF.

This chain links TRBV27 with TRBJ1-1; possible D gene TRBD1, 6 bases. V was pared by 4 bases and J by 5 bases, with 14 bases between. The CDR3 spans 14 residues. From germline, CDR1 is MNHEY and CDR2 SMNVEV (reference sequence). The CDR3, as DNA: TGTGCCAGCAGTTCCCCCTCAACAGGGACTGAAGCTTTCTTT. It codes for CASSSPSTGTEAFF.

Notes on this clone: The sample has other DNA sequences that encode this CDR3 too. V is TRBV7-9 and J is TRBJ1-1, with D possibly TRBD1 on 5 matching bases. Per germline, CDR1 SEHNR and CDR2 FQNEAQ (reference sequence). The CDR3 is made up of 13 amino acids. The V and J ends lost 5 bases and 1 base respectively, with 8 bases between them. The CDR3 reads CASSPGGNTEAFF. The CDR3 DNA is TGTGCCAGCAGCCCGGGGGGGAACACTGAAGCTTTCTTT.

The chain carries TRBV5-6 and TRBJ2-1; 8 bases are shared with TRBD2. V shed 2 bases, J shed 10 bases, and the junction held 8 bases outside the gene matches. The CDR3 has 14 residues. CDR1 is SGHDT, CDR2 YYEEEE, per germline. CDR3: CASSFGTSFYEQFF. As DNA, the CDR3 is TGTGCCAGCAGCTTCGGGACTAGTTTTTACGAGCAGTTCTTC.

A few counts support this clone. The CDR3 sequence is CSVLKGDNQPQHF. CDR3 nucleotides: TGCAGCGTTCTCAAGGGGGATAATCAGCCCCAGCATTTT. This chain uses TRBV29-1 with TRBJ1-5; TRBD1 might be the D (6 bases). V shed 5 bases and J shed 4 bases, with 12 bases lying between them. The CDR3 totals 13 residues. CDR1 is SQVTM and CDR2 is ANQGSEA in the germline V gene.

The chain is built from TRBV6-5 and TRBJ2-3, with 7 bases aligning to TRBD1. V shed 7 bases and J 1 base; nucleotides not matched to a gene: 8. CDR1 and CDR2 (germline): MNHEY, SVGAGI. CDR3 length equals 15 residues. The CDR3 sequence: CASTLVTGGTDTQYF. The CDR3 nucleotides read TGTGCCAGCACGCTGGTCACAGGGGGCACAGATACGCAGTATTTT.

The chain employs TRBV7-4 and TRBJ1-2; no reliable D call. Germline V gene data show CDR1 as SGHVT and CDR2 as SQSDAQ. Trimming left V 5 bases short and J 8 bases short, with 6 bases between. This CDR3 spans 10 amino acids. CDR3 region: CASSPPGYTF. CDR3 in DNA: TGTGCCAGCAGCCCTCCCGGCTACACCTTC.